A single sample is the source of the 30 T cell receptor beta chains below, sequenced in a study of T cell repertoires in cytomegalovirus infection. TCRdb used MiXCR to reprocess the reads, holding one entry per CDR3 protein. The sample lists about 300,000 distinct CDR3 sequences, under 30% occurring once. Specimen: PBMCs. These receptors all come from a human donor in good health (CMV status not recorded). Some clones in this sample may be carry-over from other donors' samples.

The chain combines TRBV29-1 with TRBJ1-1, with TRBD1 identical over 9 bases. There are 16 residues in the CDR3. Unmatched junction bases numbered 15, after V lost 6 bases and J lost 4 bases. The germline gives CDR1 SQVTM, CDR2 ANQGSEA. The CDR3 spells CSVHTPGQGRGTEAFF. In DNA form, the CDR3 reads TGCAGCGTCCATACCCCGGGACAGGGAAGAGGCACTGAAGCTTTCTTT. The full variable domain, in which reference TRBV29-1 and TRBJ1-1 provide the parts outside the CDR3, is SAVISQKPSRDICQRGTSLTIQCQVDSQVTMMFWYRQQPGQSLTLIATANQGSEATYESGFVIDKFPISRPNLTFSTLTVSNMSPEDSSIYLCSVHTPGQGRGTEAFFGQGTRLTVV.

The chain joins TRBV20-1 to TRBJ2-3; D ambiguous. The CDR3 contains 11 residues. The V end lost 1 base, the J end lost 6 bases, and 5 bases lay between the germline ends. CDR1 and CDR2 (germline): DFQATT, SNEGSKA (reference sequence). This CDR3 is CSARVVDTQYF. The CDR3 DNA sequence: TGCAGTGCTAGAGTCGTCGATACGCAGTATTTT.

V is TRBV10-1 and J is TRBJ2-1; 10 bases align to TRBD2. CDR1 and CDR2 (germline): WNHNN, SYGVQD (reference sequence). This CDR3 spans 14 amino acids. V lost 4 bases to trimming and J lost 12 bases; unmatched junction nucleotides: 9. The CDR3: CASSVSGGGSWQFF. The CDR3 DNA reads as TGCGCCAGCAGTGTAAGCGGGGGGGGGAGTTGGCAGTTCTTC.

V and J are TRBV29-1 and TRBJ2-7; 11 bases map to TRBD2. After removal of 5 bases from V and 5 bases from J, the junction contained 11 bases not matched to a gene. The length of the CDR3 is 15 residues. CDR1 is SQVTM, CDR2 ANQGSEA, per germline. DNA for the CDR3: TGCAGCGTTTCGCAATTAGCGGGAGGGTCCGACGAGCAGTACTTC. This encodes CSVSQLAGGSDEQYF.

The chain is built from TRBV12-3 or TRBV12-4 and TRBJ1-4; 7 positions match TRBD1. This CDR3 contains 14 residues. With 4 bases clipped from V and 5 bases from J, the junction kept 4 bases outside the gene matches. CDR3 loop: CASSSGQLNEKLFF. The CDR3 DNA reads TGTGCCAGCAGTTCGGGACAGTTAAATGAAAAACTGTTTTTT.

The chain has TRBV12-3 or TRBV12-4 and TRBJ2-5; D is perhaps TRBD1 (6 bases). The V end was cut by 5 bases, the J end by 2 bases, with 9 bases between. The length of the CDR3 is 13 residues. CDR3 sequence: CASSKGVQETQYF. The DNA for the CDR3 is TGTGCCAGCAGTAAGGGGGTTCAAGAGACCCAGTACTTC.

The chain is built from TRBV6-2 or TRBV6-3 and TRBJ2-7; 8 bases align to TRBD2. Trimming took 6 bases from V and 9 from J; bases not matched to a gene: 7. CDR1 MNHEY and CDR2 SVGEGT come from the germline V gene. CDR3 length equals 12 residues. CDR3 DNA sequence: TGTGCCAGCAGACCAAGCGGGAGTGGGCAGTACTTC. Residues: CASRPSGSGQYF.

The gene calls are TRBV28 and TRBJ2-5; 12 nucleotides agree with TRBD2. The CDR3 runs 13 residues. Germline loops: CDR1 MDHEN, CDR2 SYDVKM. V lost 9 bases, J lost 5 bases, and 4 bases stayed unmatched. The CDR3, as DNA: TGTGCCAGTCTAGCGGGGGGGCTGGAGACCCAGTACTTC. This gives the protein CASLAGGLETQYF.

This clonotype was recorded many times. This rearrangement joins TRBV7-2 to TRBJ2-3, with D maybe TRBD2 (6 bases). This CDR3 contains 15 residues. CDR1 and CDR2 (germline): SGHTA, FQGNSA. The V and J ends lost 0 bases and 2 bases respectively, with 9 bases between them. CDR3: CASSLASGNTDTQYF. CDR3 nucleotides: TGTGCCAGCAGCTTAGCTAGCGGAAACACAGATACGCAGTATTTT.

This chain uses TRBV20-1 with TRBJ2-3; 7 nucleotides align to TRBD2. The CDR3 spans 15 residues. From germline, CDR1 is DFQATT and CDR2 SNEGSKA (reference sequence). V gave up 1 base and J gave up 4 bases; unmatched junction bases: 8. CDR3 DNA sequence: TGCAGTGCTAGAGTGCGGGGGACCCCCCCAGATACGCAGTATTTT. This gives the protein CSARVRGTPPDTQYF.

This clonotype was detected many times. The chain is built from TRBV28 and TRBJ1-4, with no clear D. With 7 bases removed from V and 3 bases from J, the gap between germline ends came to 12 bases. Germline CDR1 and CDR2: MDHEN and SYDVKM. The CDR3 extends over 14 amino acids. The CDR3 DNA reads TGTGCCAGCACAATGGGAACAGCTAATGAAAAACTGTTTTTT. Protein sequence: CASTMGTANEKLFF. Complete variable domain (other parts from reference TRBV28 and TRBJ1-4): DVKVTQSSRYLVKRTGEKVFLECVQDMDHENMFWYRQDPGLGLRLIYFSYDVKMKEKGDIPEGYSVSREKKERFSLILESASTNQTSMYLCASTMGTANEKLFFGSGTQLSVL.

There are a few counts of this clonotype. The rearrangement links TRBV28 to TRBJ1-1, with D perhaps TRBD1 (5 bases). CDR3 length equals 15 residues. The ends were cut back, 6 bases at V and 4 bases at J, with 18 bases in the middle. Germline values: CDR1 MDHEN, CDR2 SYDVKM. Here the CDR3 DNA reads TGTGCCAGCAGCCCCACCAGAGGGGTTCTCACTGAAGCTTTCTTT. Translating it yields CASSPTRGVLTEAFF. The variable domain in full, completed from reference TRBV28 and TRBJ1-1, reads DVKVTQSSRYLVKRTGEKVFLECVQDMDHENMFWYRQDPGLGLRLIYFSYDVKMKEKGDIPEGYSVSREKKERFSLILESASTNQTSMYLCASSPTRGVLTEAFFGQGTRLTVV.

The rearrangement links TRBV2 to TRBJ1-6; D gene ambiguous. CDR3 size: 13 residues. Germline V gene data show CDR1 as SNHLY and CDR2 as FYNNEI. V lost 9 bases and J 10 bases, leaving 16 bases between the germline ends. The CDR3 DNA is TGTGCCAGAGGCCCCGACCTAATATCACCCCTCCACTTT. This translates into CARGPDLISPLHF.

This clonotype was found a few times. This chain links TRBV28 with TRBJ2-6, with 7 nucleotides matching TRBD2. Germline V gene lookup returns CDR1 MDHEN and CDR2 SYDVKM. The CDR3 contains 16 residues. V was clipped by 6 bases and J by 0 bases; unmatched bases: 5. The CDR3 region is CASSPGGGSGANVLTF. The CDR3 DNA follows: TGTGCCAGCAGCCCTGGGGGGGGCTCTGGGGCCAACGTCCTGACTTTC.

This clonotype was seen many times. The genes are TRBV12-3 or TRBV12-4 and TRBJ1-1; D ambiguous. This CDR3 has 14 amino acids. Trimming shortened V by 2 bases and J by 4 bases, and 11 bases separated the two germline ends. The CDR3 region is CASSLRGYSTEAFF. CDR3 DNA sequence: TGTGCCAGCAGTTTACGGGGTTATAGCACTGAAGCTTTCTTT.

The V gene is TRBV5-4, the J gene TRBJ2-5; 7 bases align to TRBD1. Germline CDR1 SGHNT, CDR2 YYREEE (reference sequence). After removal of 0 bases from V and 3 bases from J, the junction contained 5 bases not matched to a gene. The CDR3 length is 15 residues. The DNA for the CDR3 is TGTGCCAGCAGCTTGGCCGGGACAGCAAAAGAGACCCAGTACTTC. Its translation is CASSLAGTAKETQYF.

This sequence joins TRBV7-2 and TRBJ1-3, with 7 bases aligning to TRBD1. Unmatched junction bases numbered 2, after V lost 4 bases and J lost 2 bases. Germline V CDR1 and CDR2: SGHTA, FQGNSA. CDR3 length: 14 amino acids. The CDR3 loop reads CASSSGGPGNTIYF. For the CDR3, the DNA is TGTGCCAGCAGCTCAGGGGGTCCTGGAAACACCATATATTTT.

Ten or more counts support this clonotype. The chain uses TRBV27 and TRBJ2-7; 7 bases are shared with TRBD1. CDR3 length equals 14 residues. Germline V gene sequence: CDR1 MNHEY, CDR2 SMNVEV (reference sequence). The V gene end was trimmed by 6 bases and the J gene end by 7 bases; junction bases not matched to a gene: 12. The CDR3 sequence: CASRPRQGPGEQYF. The DNA of the CDR3 is TGTGCCAGCAGACCCCGACAGGGACCTGGGGAGCAGTACTTC.

The chain recombines TRBV24-1 with TRBJ2-1, with D possibly TRBD2 on 5 matching bases. Trimming removed 9 bases at V and 8 bases at J, with 10 bases between. The CDR3 contains 11 residues. The V gene's germline CDR1 is KGHDR and CDR2 SFDVKD. In DNA form, the CDR3 reads TGTGCCACCGATGAGGGTGATGAGCAGTTCTTC. Protein sequence: CATDEGDEQFF.

The rearrangement uses TRBV7-8 and TRBJ2-7; TRBD1 matches 9 bases. V was clipped by 5 bases and J by 6 bases; unmatched bases: 5. The CDR3 is made up of 13 amino acids. The germline gives CDR1 SGHVS, CDR2 FQNEAQ. CDR3 in amino acids: CASSRDRDREQYF. CDR3 DNA: TGTGCCAGCAGCCGGGACAGGGACCGCGAGCAGTACTTC.

The CDR3, as DNA: TGTGCCAGCAGTCCAGGACTAGCGGGAGGTTATTCCGGGGAGCTGTTTTTT. Translation gives CASSPGLAGGYSGELFF. The gene calls are TRBV6-2 or TRBV6-3 and TRBJ2-2, with 14 nucleotides matching TRBD2. V lost 5 bases and J lost 6; bases outside the gene matches: 8. The CDR3 extends over 17 amino acids. Germline lookup yields CDR1 MNHEY and CDR2 SVGEGT.

This clonotype was seen many times. The rearrangement joins TRBV7-2 to TRBJ2-1; D not resolved. Germline values: CDR1 SGHTA, CDR2 FQGNSA. The CDR3 loop spans 13 amino acids. Trimming stripped 1 base from V and 9 bases from J, with 10 bases between. CDR3 protein: CASSLEGWGEQFF. CDR3 DNA sequence: TGTGCCAGCAGCTTAGAAGGTTGGGGTGAGCAGTTCTTC.

The chain uses TRBV2 and TRBJ2-1, with a possible D match to TRBD2 (5 bases). The CDR3 is 12 amino acids. Germline V CDR1 and CDR2: SNHLY, FYNNEI. Deletions cut 8 bases from V and 4 bases from J, with 9 bases between. CDR3 sequence: CASGRTYNEQFF. DNA of the CDR3: TGTGCCAGCGGCCGGACTTACAATGAGCAGTTCTTC.

The rearrangement joins TRBV24-1 to TRBJ2-1; 13 bases map to TRBD2. Trimming took 4 bases from V and 9 from J; bases not matched to a gene: 8. Germline V gives CDR1 KGHDR, CDR2 SFDVKD. The CDR3 is made up of 16 amino acids. CDR3 sequence (DNA): TGTGCCACCAGTGACGCGGGACTAGCGGGATCAATTGAGCAGTTCTTC. Its translation is CATSDAGLAGSIEQFF.

The J gene is TRBJ2-3, the V gene TRBV5-6; possible D gene TRBD2, 6 bases. Trimming stripped 4 bases from V and 1 base from J, with 16 bases between. The CDR3 has 16 residues. CDR1 is SGHDT and CDR2 is YYEEEE in the germline V gene. CDR3 nucleotides: TGTGCCAGCAGCCCTCCCCAGGGACTGCGCACAGATACGCAGTATTTT. Translation gives CASSPPQGLRTDTQYF.

The chain has TRBV29-1 and TRBJ1-5; D unclear. Germline loops: CDR1 SQVTM, CDR2 ANQGSEA. Trimming cost V 2 bases and J 7 bases, with 21 bases left between them. This CDR3 is 16 amino acids long. The CDR3 sequence is CSVESPKGLLWQPQHF. CDR3 DNA sequence: TGCAGCGTTGAATCCCCGAAGGGCCTACTATGGCAGCCCCAGCATTTT. The entire variable domain, with the rest obtained from reference TRBV29-1 and TRBJ1-5, is as follows: SAVISQKPSRDICQRGTSLTIQCQVDSQVTMMFWYRQQPGQSLTLIATANQGSEATYESGFVIDKFPISRPNLTFSTLTVSNMSPEDSSIYLCSVESPKGLLWQPQHFGDGTRLSIL.

This chain connects TRBV30 to TRBJ2-1; D is undetermined. Germline V gene sequence: CDR1 GTSNPN, CDR2 SVGIG (reference sequence). V was shortened by 0 bases and J by 8 bases, with 20 bases between the two germline ends. The CDR3 runs to 16 residues. Here the CDR3 reads CAWSVRKDGPGDEQFF. Written as DNA, the CDR3 is TGTGCCTGGAGTGTACGGAAGGACGGGCCTGGGGATGAGCAGTTCTTC.

This CDR3 reads CASSTGTSVSNEQFF. The CDR3 DNA sequence: TGTGCCAGCTCAACCGGGACTAGCGTCAGCAATGAGCAGTTCTTC. V is TRBV12-3 or TRBV12-4 and J is TRBJ2-1, with 10 bases that match TRBD2. This CDR3 has 15 amino acids. V shed 8 bases, J shed 6 bases, and the junction held 10 bases outside the gene matches.

The J gene is TRBJ1-1, the V gene TRBV12-3 or TRBV12-4; 7 nucleotides line up with TRBD1. The ends lost 5 bases at V and 7 bases at J; junction bases unmatched: 10. The CDR3 is made up of 14 amino acids. The chain's CDR3 is CASSPRRGQSEAFF. The CDR3 nucleotides are TGTGCCAGCAGTCCAAGACGGGGACAGAGTGAAGCTTTCTTT.

The chain joins TRBV6-5 to TRBJ2-1, with 12 bases matching TRBD2. V lost 7 bases and J lost 10; bases outside the gene matches: 8. Germline V gene lookup returns CDR1 MNHEY and CDR2 SVGAGI. The CDR3 is 14 amino acids. The CDR3 loop reads CASNPLAGGGEQFF. CDR3 DNA sequence: TGTGCCAGCAACCCCCTAGCGGGAGGGGGGGAGCAGTTCTTC.